This T cell receptor beta chain was recovered during a study of blood T cells in healthy people across ages. Primed by a sample-barcoded 5' primer and a J-beta primer mix, a second PCR proceeded for about 6 to 11 cycles. Tags on each cDNA molecule came from a template-switch adaptor with 12 random nucleotides. TCRdb itself ran the 5' RACE reads through MiXCR, one entry per CDR3 protein. The sample yields 1.8 million or so distinct CDR3 sequences, about two fifths seen once. Study-wide results and caveats: Measured against age, TCR beta diversity per million T cells decreased in a roughly linear manner.

For this clonotype: Its antigen is currently unknown.

The V gene's germline CDR1 is LGHDT and CDR2 YNNKEL (reference sequence). Trimming stripped 0 bases from V and 2 bases from J, with 13 bases between. There are 16 residues in the CDR3. This sequence joins TRBV3-1 and TRBJ2-5; D is perhaps TRBD1 or TRBD2 (6 bases each). The sequenced sample was blood. This TCR came from a human donor in good health. In DNA, the CDR3 is TGTGCCAGCAGCCAAGAGGGGAGGACAGTACAAGAGACCCAGTACTTC. Translation: CASSQEGRTVQETQYF.